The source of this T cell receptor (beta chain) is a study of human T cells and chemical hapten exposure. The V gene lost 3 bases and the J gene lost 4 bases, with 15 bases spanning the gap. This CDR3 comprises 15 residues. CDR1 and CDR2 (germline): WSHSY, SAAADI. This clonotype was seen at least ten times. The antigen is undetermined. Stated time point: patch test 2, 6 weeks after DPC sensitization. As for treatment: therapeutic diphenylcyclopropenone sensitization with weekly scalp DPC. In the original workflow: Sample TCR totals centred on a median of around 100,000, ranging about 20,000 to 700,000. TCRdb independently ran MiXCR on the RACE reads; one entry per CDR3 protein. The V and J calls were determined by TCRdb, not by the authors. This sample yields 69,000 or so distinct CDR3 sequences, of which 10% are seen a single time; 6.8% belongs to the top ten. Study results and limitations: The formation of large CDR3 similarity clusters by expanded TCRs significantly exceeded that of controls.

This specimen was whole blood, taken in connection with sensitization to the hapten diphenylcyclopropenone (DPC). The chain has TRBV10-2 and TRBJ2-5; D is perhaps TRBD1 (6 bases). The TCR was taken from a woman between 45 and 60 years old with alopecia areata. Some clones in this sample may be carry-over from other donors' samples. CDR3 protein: CASSDQRQGRETQYF. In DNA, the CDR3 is TGCGCCAGCAGTGATCAAAGGCAGGGGAGAGAGACCCAGTACTTC.